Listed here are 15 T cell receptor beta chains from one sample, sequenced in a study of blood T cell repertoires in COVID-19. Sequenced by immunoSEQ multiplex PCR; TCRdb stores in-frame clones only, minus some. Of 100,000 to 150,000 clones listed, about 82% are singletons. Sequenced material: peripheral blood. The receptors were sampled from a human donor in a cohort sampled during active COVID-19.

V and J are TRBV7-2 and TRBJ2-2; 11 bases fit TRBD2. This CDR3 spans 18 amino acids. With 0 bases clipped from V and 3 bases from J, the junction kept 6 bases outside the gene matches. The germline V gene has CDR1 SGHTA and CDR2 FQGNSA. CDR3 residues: CASSLAGLAGGDTGELFF. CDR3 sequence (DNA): TGTGCCAGCAGCTTAGCCGGGCTAGCGGGAGGAGACACCGGGGAGCTGTTTTTT.

The CDR3 sequence is CASSLRSGSRYEQYF. For the CDR3, the DNA is TGTGCCAGCAGCCTTCGTAGCGGGAGTCGGTACGAGCAGTACTTC. V is TRBV7-8 and J is TRBJ2-7; 9 bases map to TRBD2. The CDR3 is 15 amino acids. V shed 5 bases, J shed 4 bases, and the junction held 9 bases outside the gene matches. Germline V gene sequence: CDR1 SGHVS, CDR2 FQNEAQ.

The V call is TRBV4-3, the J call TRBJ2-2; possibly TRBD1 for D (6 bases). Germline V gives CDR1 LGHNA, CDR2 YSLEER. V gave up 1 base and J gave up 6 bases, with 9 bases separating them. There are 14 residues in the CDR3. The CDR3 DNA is TGCGCCAGCAGCCAAGGTGCAGGGGCCGGGGAGCTGTTTTTT. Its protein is CASSQGAGAGELFF.

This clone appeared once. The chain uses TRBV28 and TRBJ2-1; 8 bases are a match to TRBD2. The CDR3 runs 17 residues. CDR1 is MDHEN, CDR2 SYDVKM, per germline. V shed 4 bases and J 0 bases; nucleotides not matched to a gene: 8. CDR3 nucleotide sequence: TGTGCCAGCAGTTCGCTTAGCGGGGTAAGCTCCTACAATGAGCAGTTCTTC. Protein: CASSSLSGVSSYNEQFF. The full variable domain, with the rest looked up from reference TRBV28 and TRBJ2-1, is DVKVTQSSRYLVKRTGEKVFLECVQDMDHENMFWYRQDPGLGLRLIYFSYDVKMKEKGDIPEGYSVSREKKERFSLILESASTNQTSMYLCASSSLSGVSSYNEQFFGPGTRLTVL.

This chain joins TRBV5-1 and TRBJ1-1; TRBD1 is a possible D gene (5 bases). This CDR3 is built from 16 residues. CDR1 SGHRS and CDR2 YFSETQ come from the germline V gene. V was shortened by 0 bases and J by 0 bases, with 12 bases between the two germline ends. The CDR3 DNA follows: TGCGCCAGCAGCTTGGACGGGGGGAGAGTGAACACTGAAGCTTTCTTT. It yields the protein CASSLDGGRVNTEAFF.

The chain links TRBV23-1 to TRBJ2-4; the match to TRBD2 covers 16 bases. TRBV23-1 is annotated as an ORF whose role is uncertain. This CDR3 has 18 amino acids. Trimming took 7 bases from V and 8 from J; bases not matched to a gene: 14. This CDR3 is CASTIPPGLAGGADIQYF. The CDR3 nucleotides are TGCGCCAGCACTATACCTCCGGGACTAGCGGGAGGGGCCGACATTCAGTACTTC.

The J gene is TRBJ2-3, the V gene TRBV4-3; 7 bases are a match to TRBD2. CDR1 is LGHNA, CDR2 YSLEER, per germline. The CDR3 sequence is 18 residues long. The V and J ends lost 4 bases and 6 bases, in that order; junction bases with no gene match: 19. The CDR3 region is CASSRQGGRGGPVDTQYF. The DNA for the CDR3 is TGCGCCAGCAGCCGGCAGGGTGGGAGGGGAGGCCCGGTGGATACGCAGTATTTT.

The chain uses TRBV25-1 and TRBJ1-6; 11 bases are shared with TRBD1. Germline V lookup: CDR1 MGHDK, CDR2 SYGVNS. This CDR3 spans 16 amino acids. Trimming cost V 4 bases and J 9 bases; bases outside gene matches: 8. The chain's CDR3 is CASSVGTGTGGSPLHF. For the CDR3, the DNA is TGTGCCAGCAGTGTAGGGACCGGGACAGGGGGTTCACCCCTCCACTTT.

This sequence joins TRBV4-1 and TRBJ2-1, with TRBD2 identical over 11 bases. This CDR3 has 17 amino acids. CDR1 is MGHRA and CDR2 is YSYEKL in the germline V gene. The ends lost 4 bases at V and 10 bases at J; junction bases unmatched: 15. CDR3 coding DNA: TGCGCCAGCAGCCCGACAACCCTAGCGGGAGGTTCCCGGGAGCAGTTCTTC. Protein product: CASSPTTLAGGSREQFF.

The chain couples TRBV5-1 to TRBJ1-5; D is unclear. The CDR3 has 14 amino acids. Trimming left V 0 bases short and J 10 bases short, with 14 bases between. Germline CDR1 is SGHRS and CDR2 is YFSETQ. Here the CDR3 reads CASSLGSLVDPQHF. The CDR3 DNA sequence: TGCGCCAGCAGCTTGGGGTCTCTAGTTGACCCCCAGCATTTT.

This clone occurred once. CDR3 region: CAWSPAGELFF. The CDR3 DNA follows: TGTGCCTGGAGTCCGGCCGGGGAGCTGTTTTTT. This chain links TRBV30 with TRBJ2-2, with D unclear. The CDR3 length is 11 residues. Germline V lookup: CDR1 GTSNPN, CDR2 SVGIG (reference sequence). Trimming took 2 bases from V and 6 from J, leaving 4 bases between them.

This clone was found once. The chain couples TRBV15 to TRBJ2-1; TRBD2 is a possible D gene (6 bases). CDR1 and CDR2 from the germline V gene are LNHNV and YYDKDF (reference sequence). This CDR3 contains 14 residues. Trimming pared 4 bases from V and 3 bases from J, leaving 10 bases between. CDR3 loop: CATSISGSYNEQFF. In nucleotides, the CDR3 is TGTGCCACCAGCATTAGCGGTAGCTACAATGAGCAGTTCTTC.

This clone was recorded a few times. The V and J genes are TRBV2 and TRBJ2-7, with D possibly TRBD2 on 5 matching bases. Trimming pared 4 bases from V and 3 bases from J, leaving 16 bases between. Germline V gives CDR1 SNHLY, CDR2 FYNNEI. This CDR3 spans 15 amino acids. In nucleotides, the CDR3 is TGTGCCAGCAGTGGTTACGGGGTTCCTTTCTACGAGCAGTACTTC. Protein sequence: CASSGYGVPFYEQYF.

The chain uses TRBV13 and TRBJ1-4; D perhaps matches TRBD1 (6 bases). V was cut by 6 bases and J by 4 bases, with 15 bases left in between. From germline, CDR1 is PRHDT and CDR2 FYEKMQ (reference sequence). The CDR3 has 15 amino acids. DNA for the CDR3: TGTGCCAGCAGGAGGGGGGGGCTAAATAATGAAAAACTGTTTTTT. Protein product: CASRRGGLNNEKLFF.

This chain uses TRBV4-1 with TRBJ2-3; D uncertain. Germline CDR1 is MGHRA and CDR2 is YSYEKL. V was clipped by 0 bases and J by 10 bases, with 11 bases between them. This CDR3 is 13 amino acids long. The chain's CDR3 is CASSQDIVRAQYF. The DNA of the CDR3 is TGCGCCAGCAGCCAAGATATCGTCCGGGCGCAGTATTTT.